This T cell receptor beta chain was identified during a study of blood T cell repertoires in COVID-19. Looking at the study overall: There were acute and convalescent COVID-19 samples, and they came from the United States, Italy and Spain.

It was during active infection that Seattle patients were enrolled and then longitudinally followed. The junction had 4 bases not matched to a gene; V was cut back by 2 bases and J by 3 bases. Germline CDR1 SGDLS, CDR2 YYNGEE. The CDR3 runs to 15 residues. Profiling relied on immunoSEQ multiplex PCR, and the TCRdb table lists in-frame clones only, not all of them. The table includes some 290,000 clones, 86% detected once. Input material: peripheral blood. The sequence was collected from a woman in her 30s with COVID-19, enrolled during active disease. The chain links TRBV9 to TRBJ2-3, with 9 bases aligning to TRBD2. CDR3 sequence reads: CASSVNSGGTDTQYF. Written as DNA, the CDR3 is TGTGCCAGCAGCGTCAACAGCGGGGGGACAGATACGCAGTATTTT.